The text below deals with one TCR beta chain. This sample was taken from a study of blood T cell repertoires in COVID-19. Study details: Sample material is recorded as cDNA or gDNA derived from T cells, B-cell-depleted T cells, or PBMCs.

The participants were between about 18 and 90 years old and came from 20 to 30 US areas. In assigning cohorts, the study relied on participant-reported clinical history. The CDR3 is made up of 16 amino acids. V lost 6 bases to trimming and J lost 0 bases, with 15 bases between them. Germline V gene data show CDR1 as MNHEY and CDR2 as SVGEGT. Under the authors' procedure: From reference gene primer amplification, estimates of nucleated cell counts were derived. The method was immunoSEQ multiplex PCR; TCRdb's version includes in-frame clones alone and lacks a portion of them. V and J calls and clone size are as listed in that table; D and trimming were resolved from the DNA. The sample carries roughly 430,000 clones, roughly 88% recorded once.

The rearrangement joins TRBV6-2 or TRBV6-3 to TRBJ1-5; D ambiguous. The TCR originated in a woman between 35 and 50 years old with acute COVID-19. Material: PBMCs or T cells enriched from blood (not recorded which). The CDR3 sequence: CASSARGDISNQPQHF. The CDR3 coding sequence is TGTGCCAGCAGCGCGCGGGGAGATATTAGCAATCAGCCCCAGCATTTT.